These T cell receptor beta chains were read from a single sample in a study of radiation and T cells in renal cell carcinoma. The repertoire was sequenced with immunoSEQ multiplex PCR; TCRdb's copy has only in-frame clones and lacks some. Counted here are roughly 49,000 clones, less than 85% occurring once; the ten biggest clones make up about 30%. The sequencing used blood, collected from a patient whose treatment included radiotherapy and nephrectomy. Receptors originate from a woman in her 70s with renal cell carcinoma. Both conserved end residues are part of each CDR3. The D gene is left open where the match is weak. Size is omitted from some rows. Given values are once, few, many or a class for expanded clones.

14 | TRBD2 | TRBJ2-3 | once | TRBV7-6 | CASSLGGGGDTQYF | TGTGCCAGCAGCTTAGGCGGGGGTGGCGATACGCAGTATTTT
12 | NA | TRBJ1-1 | medium-sized | TRBV11-2 | CASSLVDTEAFF | TGTGCCAGCAGCTTAGTAGACACTGAAGCTTTCTTT
16 | TRBD1 | TRBJ2-1 | few | TRBV6-5 | CASSYRGQGAYNEQFF | TGTGCCAGCAGTTACCGCGGACAGGGGGCTTACAATGAGCAGTTCTTC
14 | TRBD1 | TRBJ1-3 | NA | TRBV7-8 | CASSYGTGGNTIYF | TGTGCCAGCAGCTATGGGACAGGCGGAAACACCATATATTTT
15 | TRBD2 | TRBJ2-1 | NA | TRBV10-3 | CAISGGTSGRNEQFF | TGTGCCATCAGTGGGGGGACTAGCGGGAGGAATGAGCAGTTCTTC
17 | NA | TRBJ1-2 | NA | TRBV5-4 | CASSLGPTATANYGYTF | TGTGCCAGCAGCTTGGGGCCGACAGCTACAGCTAACTATGGCTACACCTTC
12 | NA | TRBJ2-3 | NA | TRBV6-5 | CASSRALDTQYF | TGTGCCAGCAGTCGCGCACTAGATACGCAGTATTTT
16 | NA | TRBJ2-7 | NA | TRBV18 | CASTRASPGYGNEQYF | TGTGCCAGCACTAGGGCCTCTCCAGGGTATGGGAACGAGCAGTACTTC
15 | TRBD1 | TRBJ1-2 | NA | TRBV7-9 | CASSLNSGGAYGYTF | TGTGCCAGCAGCTTGAACTCAGGGGGTGCCTATGGCTACACCTTC
14 | TRBD1 | TRBJ1-1 | NA | TRBV6-5 | CASSYGTGVVEAFF | TGTGCCAGCAGTTACGGGACAGGAGTTGTTGAAGCTTTCTTT
14 | TRBD1 | TRBJ1-5 | NA | TRBV7-2 | CASSRDRGPQPQHF | TGTGCCAGCAGCCGAGACAGGGGGCCTCAGCCCCAGCATTTT
16 | TRBD2 | TRBJ2-7 | NA | TRBV4-1 | CASSQGRGGLSYEQYF | TGCGCCAGCAGCCAAGGGCGGGGGGGCCTCTCCTACGAGCAGTACTTC
14 | NA | TRBJ1-4 | few | TRBV6-1 | CASSERAEDEKLFF | TGTGCCAGCAGTGAAAGGGCTGAGGATGAAAAACTGTTTTTT
17 | NA | TRBJ2-4 | NA | TRBV19 | CASSVQGKGLAKNIQYF | TGTGCCAGTAGCGTACAGGGGAAGGGACTAGCCAAAAACATTCAGTACTTC
12 | NA | TRBJ1-2 | NA | TRBV2 | CASGIQGRGYTF | TGTGCCAGCGGAATACAGGGCCGGGGCTACACCTTC
15 | TRBD2 | TRBJ2-1 | NA | TRBV29-1 | CSVGDQLAGYNEQFF | TGCAGCGTTGGCGACCAACTAGCGGGATACAATGAGCAGTTCTTC
14 | NA | TRBJ1-6 | NA | TRBV6-5 | CASSPGTLNSPLHF | TGTGCCAGCAGCCCCGGGACACTGAATTCACCCCTCCACTTT
12 | NA | TRBJ1-2 | once | TRBV5-6 | CASSPRGYGYTF | TGTGCCAGCAGCCCGCGGGGTTATGGCTACACCTTC
14 | TRBD2 | TRBJ2-1 | NA | TRBV6-5 | CASSIAGGYNEQFF | TGTGCCAGCAGCATAGCGGGGGGTTACAATGAGCAGTTCTTC
16 | NA | TRBJ1-4 | NA | TRBV4-1 | CASSQGAGAGGEKLFF | TGCGCCAGCAGCCAAGGTGCGGGGGCGGGAGGTGAAAAACTGTTTTTT
11 | NA | TRBJ1-2 | few | TRBV20-1 | CSATDVYGYTF | TGCAGTGCTACGGACGTTTATGGCTACACCTTC
15 | NA | TRBJ2-1 | once | TRBV6-5 | CASSYSGDTYNEQFF | TGTGCCAGCAGTTACTCTGGAGACACCTACAATGAGCAGTTCTTC
15 | TRBD2 | TRBJ2-7 | few | TRBV28 | CASSLSGTSPYEQYF | TGTGCCAGCAGTTTATCCGGGACTAGCCCGTACGAGCAGTACTTC
16 | NA | TRBJ2-1 | NA | TRBV18 | CASSPGGLAVWDEQFF | TGTGCCAGCTCACCTGGAGGGTTGGCCGTCTGGGATGAGCAGTTCTTC
14 | NA | TRBJ2-1 | NA | TRBV5-4 | CASSTAGSYNEQFF | TGTGCCAGCAGCACAGCGGGTTCCTACAATGAGCAGTTCTTC
15 | TRBD1 | TRBJ1-1 | NA | TRBV10-3 | CAISDGQDLNTEAFF | TGTGCCATCAGTGATGGACAGGATCTGAACACTGAAGCTTTCTTT
16 | TRBD2 | TRBJ2-1 | NA | TRBV27 | CASSLSGLAGGTEQFF | TGTGCCAGCAGTTTATCAGGTCTAGCGGGGGGCACTGAGCAGTTCTTC
12 | TRBD2 | TRBJ2-3 | NA | TRBV10-3 | CAISELAGTQYF | TGTGCCATCAGTGAACTAGCGGGGACGCAGTATTTT
13 | NA | TRBJ2-1 | many | TRBV7-9 | CASSLDLLDEQFF | TGTGCCAGCAGCTTAGATCTTTTAGATGAGCAGTTCTTC
14 | NA | TRBJ1-1 | NA | TRBV15 | CATSTGGTIRQAFF | TGTGCCACCAGCACCGGGGGGACAATTAGGCAAGCTTTCTTT
14 | NA | TRBJ2-2 | NA | TRBV6-1 | CASGTQSNTGELFF | TGTGCCAGCGGAACACAGTCGAACACCGGGGAGCTGTTTTTT
18 | NA | TRBJ2-3 | NA | TRBV9 | CASSVATMTHLSTDTQYF | TGTGCCAGCAGCGTAGCTACGATGACTCACCTTAGCACAGATACGCAGTATTTT
13 | NA | TRBJ2-1 | NA | TRBV7-2 | CASSQGKVHEQFF | TGTGCCAGCAGCCAGGGGAAAGTCCATGAGCAGTTCTTC
14 | NA | TRBJ2-4 | NA | TRBV9 | CASSVTSSEDIQYF | TGTGCCAGCAGCGTGACAAGTTCTGAAGACATTCAGTACTTC
15 | TRBD1 | TRBJ2-2 | NA | TRBV4-1 | CASSYRTGGIGELFF | TGCGCCAGCAGCTACCGGACAGGGGGAATCGGGGAGCTGTTTTTT
11 | NA | TRBJ2-3 | few | TRBV20-1 | CSASRTDTQYF | TGCAGTGCTAGCAGGACAGATACGCAGTATTTT
16 | NA | TRBJ1-1 | once | TRBV19 | CASRDLGRLMNTEAFF | TGTGCCAGTAGGGACTTGGGACGGCTAATGAACACTGAAGCTTTCTTT
13 | NA | TRBJ1-2 | NA | TRBV15 | CATSRDGGLGYTF | TGTGCCACCAGCAGAGATGGGGGCTTGGGCTACACCTTC
13 | NA | TRBJ1-4 | NA | TRBV29-1 | CSVVWATNEKLFF | TGCAGCGTCGTTTGGGCAACTAATGAAAAACTGTTTTTT
17 | NA | TRBJ1-2 | NA | TRBV4-2 | CASSQNGRPNIYYGYTF | TGTGCCAGCAGCCAAAATGGGAGGCCTAATATATACTATGGCTACACCTTC
11 | NA | TRBJ2-5 | NA | TRBV20-1 | CSASTEETQYF | TGCAGTGCTAGTACGGAAGAGACCCAGTACTTC
15 | NA | TRBJ2-3 | NA | TRBV28 | CASSLASTGTDTQYF | TGTGCCAGCAGTCTTGCCTCGACTGGCACAGATACGCAGTATTTT
16 | NA | TRBJ2-3 | NA | TRBV7-3 | CASSLGDNRRTDTQYF | TGTGCCAGCAGCTTAGGGGACAACCGCCGTACAGATACGCAGTATTTT
16 | NA | TRBJ1-3 | NA | TRBV27 | CASSLSLQPSGNTIYF | TGTGCCAGCAGTTTATCCTTACAGCCCTCTGGAAACACCATATATTTT
15 | NA | TRBJ2-5 | NA | TRBV7-2 | CASSFVWGSQETQYF | TGTGCCAGCAGCTTTGTATGGGGGTCACAAGAGACCCAGTACTTC
15 | NA | TRBJ1-5 | NA | TRBV7-8 | CASSPGGGGNQPQHF | TGTGCCAGCAGCCCCGGGGGGGGTGGAAATCAGCCCCAGCATTTT
14 | TRBD2 | TRBJ2-3 | NA | TRBV5-1 | CASSFGGGEETQYF | TGCGCCAGCAGCTTTGGGGGAGGGGAGGAGACGCAGTATTTT
15 | NA | TRBJ2-1 | NA | TRBV5-6 | CASSLALTSYNEQFF | TGTGCCAGCAGCTTGGCTTTGACCTCCTACAATGAGCAGTTCTTC